Below, 28 T cell receptor beta chains from the same sample are listed, as sequenced in a study of T cell clonality in common variable immunodeficiency. Method: immunoSEQ multiplex PCR; TCRdb's copy keeps in-frame clones and lacks some. The sample presents 40,000 to 50,000 clones, none singletons. The specimen was peripheral blood mononuclear cells. Receptors were obtained from a person between 18 and 75 years old in good health.

In its sample, this clone was seen many times. The sequence runs out 3 residues before the end of the CDR3; the remainder is reconstructed from the germline J gene. The chain links TRBV20-1 to TRBJ1-2; D may be TRBD1 (6 bases). The CDR3 totals 14 residues. CDR1 is DFQATT and CDR2 is SNEGSKA in the germline V gene (reference sequence). Trimming left V 2 bases short and J 0 bases short, with 10 bases between. The CDR3 sequence: CSARLGTTNYGYTF. The CDR3 DNA, read in part, is TGCAGTGCTAGACTCGGGACAACTAACTATGGC.

There are many counts of this clone. Read data end 3 residues before the CDR3 end; the end is taken from the germline J gene. The chain couples TRBV10-3 to TRBJ2-1, with 10 nucleotides matching TRBD1. V trimming: 0 bases; J trimming: 1 base; junction bases outside the gene matches: 3. Germline-derived CDR1 and CDR2 are ENHRY and SYGVKD. The CDR3 is 17 amino acids. The CDR3 here is CAISESGQGYSYNEQFF. The sequenced part of the CDR3 DNA is TGTGCCATCAGTGAGTCGGGACAGGGGTATTCCTACAATGAG.

This clone was observed at least ten times. Coverage ceases 3 residues before the CDR3 finishes, and the germline J gene fills in the end. The chain combines TRBV10-1 with TRBJ2-3; TRBD2 matches at 7 bases. Trimming removed 4 bases from V and 0 bases from J; junction bases left unmatched: 10. CDR1 and CDR2 (germline): WNHNN, SYGVQD (reference sequence). This CDR3 comprises 17 residues. The CDR3 bases that were read are TGCGCCAGCAGTGGGAACTCGGGACTAACCAGCACAGATACG. Its translation is CASSGNSGLTSTDT. The entire CDR3 protein reads CASSGNSGLTSTDTQYF.

This clone came up many times. With the read ending 3 residues before the CDR3 end, the germline J gene is used to fill in that end. The chain links TRBV20-1 to TRBJ2-7; possibly TRBD2 for D (6 bases). Germline V gene data show CDR1 as DFQATT and CDR2 as SNEGSKA (reference sequence). V lost 3 bases, J lost 1 base, and 13 bases lay in between. The CDR3 is 14 residues long. CDR3 protein: CSASPRRGSYEQYF. The part of the CDR3 DNA that was read is TGCAGTGCTAGCCCCCGGAGGGGATCCTACGAG.

This clone showed up just a few times. The read falls 3 residues short of the CDR3 end, and the missing part is taken from the germline J gene. V is TRBV5-6 and J is TRBJ2-5; D is undetermined. The CDR3 spans 14 residues. Germline lookup yields CDR1 SGHDT and CDR2 YYEEEE. V gave up 0 bases and J gave up 3 bases, with 9 bases separating them. CDR3 DNA, as far as it was read: TGTGCCAGCAGCTTGGTAGCAGCCAAAGAGACC. Encoded protein: CASSLVAAKET. The complete CDR3 protein is CASSLVAAKETQYF.

This clone was seen repeatedly, ten times or more. The chain's CDR3 is CASSSNRYTEAFF. The CDR3 bases that were read are TGTGCCAGCAGCTCCAACAGGTACACTGAA. The chain combines TRBV5-6 with TRBJ1-1, with D possibly being TRBD1 (5 bases). The sequence runs out 3 residues before the end of the CDR3; the remainder is reconstructed from the germline J gene. Trimming left V 3 bases short and J 3 bases short, with 9 bases between. There are 13 residues in the CDR3. The germline V gene encodes CDR1 SGHDT and CDR2 YYEEEE.

This clone was found many times. The read gets to within 3 residues of the CDR3 end, and the germline J gene fills in the rest. The chain links TRBV6-2 or TRBV6-3 to TRBJ1-1, with D tentatively TRBD1 (6 bases). The CDR3 is made up of 14 amino acids. Germline CDR1 reads MNHEY; CDR2 reads SVGEGT. CDR3 sequence: CASSYTGSRRDAFF. The sequenced part of the CDR3 DNA is TGTGCCAGCAGTTACACAGGGTCCCGAAGGGAT.

This clone was detected many times. The CDR3 goes on 3 residues after the read ends, and that part is filled in from the germline J gene. The chain recombines TRBV20-1 with TRBJ2-7; 9 nucleotides match TRBD1. The V segment lost 0 bases and the J segment 2 bases; nucleotides outside the gene matches: 2. Looked up from germline, CDR1 is DFQATT and CDR2 is SNEGSKA (reference sequence). The length of the CDR3 is 14 residues. The CDR3 is CSAREGQGTYEQYF. The part of the CDR3 DNA that was read is TGCAGTGCTAGAGAGGGACAGGGAACCTACGAG.

This clone showed up just a few times. The sequenced fragment ends 3 residues before the CDR3 boundary, so the rest is inferred from the germline J gene. The V and J genes are TRBV19 and TRBJ2-5; the match to TRBD1 covers 9 bases. This CDR3 region has 13 residues. The germline CDR1 and CDR2 sequences are LNHDA and SQIVND (reference sequence). Germline trimming cut 6 bases from V and 4 bases from J; bases unmatched to any gene: 3. The CDR3 loop reads CASRDRGGETQYF. The covered CDR3 bases are TGTGCCAGTAGGGACAGGGGCGGAGAGACC.

This clone was observed many times. The CDR3 end falls 3 residues outside the read, so it is completed with the germline J gene. The chain combines TRBV7-9 with TRBJ2-7; D is undetermined. V gave up 1 base and J gave up 4 bases, with 5 bases separating them. Germline assignment: CDR1 SEHNR and CDR2 FQNEAQ (reference sequence). CDR3 length: 12 residues. The covered CDR3 bases are TGTGCCAGCAGCTTAGGTGCGTACGAG. Encoded protein: CASSLGAYE. The CDR3 in full is CASSLGAYEQYF.

This clone showed up many times. The read finishes 3 residues shy of the CDR3 end, and the germline J gene is used to complete it. This sequence joins TRBV7-8 and TRBJ2-1, with 8 bases identical to TRBD1. Germline V gene sequence: CDR1 SGHVS, CDR2 FQNEAQ. The CDR3 length is 13 residues. The junction had 2 bases not matched to a gene; V was cut back by 4 bases and J by 6 bases. The CDR3 region is CASSSGTGNEQFF. CDR3 DNA (partial): TGTGCCAGCAGCTCCGGGACAGGCAATGAG.

This clone was counted many times. Incomplete CDR3 DNA: TGCGCCAGCAGCTTGACTGGCGGTGGCAGGGGGGAGCCC. Encoded protein: CASSLTGGGRGEP. Given in full, the CDR3 is CASSLTGGGRGEPQHF. The chain recombines TRBV5-1 with TRBJ1-5; the match to TRBD1 covers 7 bases. The sequence runs out 3 residues before the end of the CDR3; the remainder is reconstructed from the germline J gene. Trimming cost V 1 base and J 8 bases; bases outside gene matches: 12. Germline CDR1 SGHRS, CDR2 YFSETQ. The CDR3 is 16 residues long. The full variable domain, with the rest looked up from reference TRBV5-1 and TRBJ1-5, is KAGVTQTPRYLIKTRGQQVTLSCSPISGHRSVSWYQQTPGQGLQFLFEYFSETQRNKGNFPGRFSGRQFSNSRSEMNVSTLELGDSALYLCASSLTGGGRGEPQHFGDGTRLSIL.

This clone showed up many times. The CDR3 end lies 3 residues beyond the end of the read and is filled in from the germline J gene. The J gene is TRBJ1-1, the V gene TRBV19; D is ambiguous. V was clipped by 5 bases and J by 1 base, with 17 bases between them. This CDR3 is 16 amino acids long. CDR1 is LNHDA, CDR2 SQIVND, per germline (reference sequence). The CDR3 sequence: CASSQKIWATNTEAFF. CDR3 DNA (partial): TGTGCCAGTAGTCAGAAAATCTGGGCGACGAACACTGAA.

This clone was seen many times. The read is 3 residues too short to cover the CDR3 end, so that end is filled in from the germline J gene. The chain links TRBV20-1 to TRBJ2-3; TRBD2 matches 9 bases. The germline V gene has CDR1 DFQATT and CDR2 SNEGSKA (reference sequence). The length of the CDR3 is 15 residues. V was clipped by 5 bases and J by 5 bases; unmatched bases: 11. This CDR3 is CSAGRRGGPGDTQYF. The part of the CDR3 DNA that was read is TGCAGTGCTGGACGGCGGGGGGGCCCGGGAGATACG.

The sample holds many counts of this clone. The read terminates 3 residues before the CDR3 end, so the remaining end is supplied by the germline J gene. The same CDR3 is also encoded by other DNA sequences in this sample. The J gene is TRBJ1-5, the V gene TRBV7-8; possibly TRBD1 for D (5 bases). The germline CDR1 and CDR2 sequences are SGHVS and FQNEAQ. The V end was cut by 0 bases, the J end by 1 base, with 7 bases between. The CDR3 covers 15 residues. CDR3 amino acids: CASSLAGGSNQPQHF. CDR3 DNA (partial): TGTGCCAGCAGCTTAGCTGGGGGGAGCAATCAGCCC.

Ten or more counts support this clone. The CDR3 region is CASSLGSSGNTIYF. The DNA read from the CDR3 is TGTGCCAGCAGCTTAGGCAGCTCTGGAAACACC. V gene TRBV7-9 combines with J gene TRBJ1-3, with D uncertain. The read halts 3 residues ahead of the CDR3 end, with the missing end drawn from the germline J gene. The CDR3 has 14 residues. V was clipped by 1 base and J by 0 bases, with 4 bases between them. From germline, CDR1 is SEHNR and CDR2 FQNEAQ (reference sequence).

This clone was seen at least ten times. The missing CDR3 end, 3 residues past where the read stops, is filled in from the germline J gene. The chain links TRBV7-3 to TRBJ1-2, with 8 bases lining up with TRBD1. CDR3 size: 13 residues. Germline V lookup: CDR1 SGHTA, CDR2 FQGTGA. The CDR3 is CASSLGQDRDYTF. The CDR3 bases that were read are TGTGCCAGCAGCTTAGGACAGGACAGGGAC.

The sample holds many counts of this clone. With the read ending 3 residues before the CDR3 end, the germline J gene is used to fill in that end. V is TRBV5-1 and J is TRBJ1-1, with 7 bases matching TRBD1. Trimming removed 5 bases from V and 3 bases from J; junction bases left unmatched: 1. Per germline, CDR1 SGHRS and CDR2 YFSETQ. There are 12 residues in the CDR3. The CDR3 DNA, read in part, is TGCGCCAGCAGACAGGGGCACACTGAA. Its protein product is CASRQGHTE. The complete CDR3 sequence is CASRQGHTEAFF.

This clone was recorded many times. The read ends 3 residues before the CDR3 terminus; that terminus is restored from the germline J gene. The chain combines TRBV7-8 with TRBJ1-2; D not resolved. Germline V CDR1 and CDR2: SGHVS, FQNEAQ. Between the trimmed V and J ends, which lost 5 bases and 0 bases, there was a span of 10 bases. There are 14 residues in the CDR3. CDR3 loop: CASSPTVANYGYTF. The sequenced part of the CDR3 DNA is TGTGCCAGCAGCCCCACCGTAGCTAACTATGGC.

The table lists this clone with many counts. The sequenced fragment ends 3 residues before the CDR3 boundary, so the rest is inferred from the germline J gene. V usage is TRBV12-3 or TRBV12-4 and J usage is TRBJ1-1, with TRBD1 matching 10 bases. The CDR3 runs to 17 residues. Germline trimming cut 1 base from V and 6 bases from J; bases unmatched to any gene: 11. CDR3 DNA, as far as it was read: TGTGCCAGCAGTTTAGAATGGAAGGGACAGGGGTACCCTGAA. This translates into CASSLEWKGQGYPE. The whole CDR3 sequence reads CASSLEWKGQGYPEAFF.

This clone was seen many times. Read sequence stops 3 residues before the CDR3 end, and the germline J gene provides the missing end. The chain joins TRBV30 to TRBJ1-4; the D gene is possibly TRBD1 (5 bases). The CDR3 has 14 amino acids. Germline CDR1 is GTSNPN and CDR2 is SVGIG (reference sequence). Trimming took 2 bases from V and 8 from J, leaving 15 bases between them. The CDR3 reads CAWSRGSGREKLFF. The DNA read from the CDR3 is TGTGCCTGGAGTAGGGGCAGTGGGAGAGAAAAA. Variable domain in full (rest from reference TRBV30 and TRBJ1-4): SQTIHQWPATLVQPVGSPLSLECTVEGTSNPNLYWYRQAAGRGLQLLFYSVGIGQISSEVPQNLSASRPQDRQFILSSKKLLLSDSGFYLCAWSRGSGREKLFFGSGTQLSVL.

In its sample, this clone ranks as medium-sized. The CDR3 end lies 3 residues beyond the end of the read and is filled in from the germline J gene. This chain uses TRBV3-1 (or the pseudogene TRBV3-2) with TRBJ2-1; D possibly matches TRBD1 or TRBD2 (7 bases each). This CDR3 has 16 residues. From germline, CDR1 is LGHDT and CDR2 YNNKEL (reference sequence). Between the trimmed V and J ends, which lost 0 bases and 7 bases, there was a span of 16 bases. The CDR3 sequence is CASSQEGGGSRNEQFF. CDR3 DNA (partial): TGTGCCAGCAGCCAAGAAGGGGGCGGGAGCCGGAATGAG.

In its sample, this clone was seen many times. The read falls 3 residues short of the CDR3 end, and the missing part is taken from the germline J gene. The gene calls are TRBV10-3 and TRBJ2-4, with D maybe TRBD1 (6 bases). The CDR3 is made up of 14 amino acids. Germline lookup yields CDR1 ENHRY and CDR2 SYGVKD. CDR3 bases read: TGTGCCATCAGTGAGTCGGGGGCAGACGAATCT. The encoded protein is CAISESGADES. The CDR3 in its entirety is CAISESGADESQYF.

Ten or more counts support this clone. The read stops 3 residues short of the end of the CDR3; the missing end is completed from the germline J gene. The chain uses TRBV5-6 and TRBJ1-4; D call uncertain. CDR1 is SGHDT, CDR2 YYEEEE, per germline. This CDR3 region has 15 residues. V was clipped by 2 bases and J by 7 bases, with 15 bases between them. This chain's CDR3 is CASSFPSGSGEKLFF. CDR3 DNA (partial): TGTGCCAGCAGCTTCCCCTCGGGGTCTGGTGAAAAA.

This clone has a count of ten or more. The CDR3 is cut off 3 residues early in the read; its end comes from the germline J gene. The rearrangement joins TRBV20-1 to TRBJ2-5; D is undetermined. Germline assignment: CDR1 DFQATT and CDR2 SNEGSKA (reference sequence). CDR3 length: 11 residues. Trimming pared 4 bases from V and 7 bases from J, leaving 10 bases between. CDR3 residues: CSANIAGTQYF. Partial CDR3 DNA: TGCAGTGCTAATATCGCCGGGACC.

This clone was counted many times. Read sequence stops 3 residues before the CDR3 end, and the germline J gene provides the missing end. The genes are TRBV18 and TRBJ2-7; D is possibly TRBD1 (6 bases). The ends were cut back, 6 bases at V and 5 bases at J, with 14 bases in the middle. Germline CDR1 and CDR2: KGHSH and LQKENI. The CDR3 loop spans 13 amino acids. The sequenced CDR3 bases are TGTGCCAGCTCCTCCGGGGCAGGGGACGAG. Its protein product is CASSSGAGDE. The whole CDR3 is CASSSGAGDEQYF.

In its sample, this clone was seen many times. The read stops 3 residues short of the end of the CDR3; the missing end is completed from the germline J gene. The rearrangement uses TRBV7-9 and TRBJ1-1; 8 positions agree with TRBD1. The germline V gene encodes CDR1 SEHNR and CDR2 FQNEAQ (reference sequence). V lost 5 bases and J lost 5; bases outside the gene matches: 7. The CDR3 extends over 14 amino acids. Partial CDR3 DNA: TGTGCCAGCAGCCCCAGGACAGGGTGGACTGAA. It codes for CASSPRTGWTE. From start to end, the CDR3 is CASSPRTGWTEAFF.

This clone was seen repeatedly, ten times or more. The observed sequence ends 3 residues before the CDR3 terminus, with the missing tail filled in from the germline J gene. J is TRBJ2-5 and V is TRBV11-1; either TRBD1 or TRBD2 may fit D (5 bases each). There are 15 residues in the CDR3. Germline assignment: CDR1 SGHAT and CDR2 FQDESV (reference sequence). V shed 0 bases and J shed 5 bases, with 13 bases lying between them. The CDR3 region is CASSLAGEGLETQYF. CDR3 bases read: TGTGCCAGCAGCTTAGCGGGAGAGGGGCTGGAGACC.